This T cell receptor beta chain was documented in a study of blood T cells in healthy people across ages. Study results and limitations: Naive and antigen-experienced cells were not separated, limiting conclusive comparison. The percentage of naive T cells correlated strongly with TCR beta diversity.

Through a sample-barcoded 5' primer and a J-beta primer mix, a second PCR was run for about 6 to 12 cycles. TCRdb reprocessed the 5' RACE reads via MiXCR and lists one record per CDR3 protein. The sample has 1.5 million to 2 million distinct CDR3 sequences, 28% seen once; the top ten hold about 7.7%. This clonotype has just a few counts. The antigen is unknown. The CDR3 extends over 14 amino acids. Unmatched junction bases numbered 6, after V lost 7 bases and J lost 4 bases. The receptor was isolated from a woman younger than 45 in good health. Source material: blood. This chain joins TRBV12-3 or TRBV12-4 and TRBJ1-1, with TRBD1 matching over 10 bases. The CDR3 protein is CASKDRGQSTEAFF. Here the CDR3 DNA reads TGTGCCAGCAAAGACAGGGGGCAGAGCACTGAAGCTTTCTTT.